A single sample gave rise to the 32 T cell receptor beta chains below, sequenced in a study of Graves' ophthalmopathy and Graves' hyperthyroidism. Amplifying from RNA transcripts, the study obtained TCR beta CDR3 regions. First-round RT-PCR used HTBI primers; second-round multiplex PCR followed. One entry per CDR3 protein results from TCRdb running MiXCR on the multiplex PCR reads. Here the sample spans a few hundred thousand distinct CDR3 sequences, 20% to 25% being singletons. Sequencing was done on a sample of peripheral blood. The receptors originated from a woman aged 18-35 years with stable Graves' hyperthyroidism.

There are many counts of this clonotype. This chain connects TRBV6-5 to TRBJ1-1, with a possible D match to TRBD1 (5 bases). CDR1 is MNHEY, CDR2 SVGAGI, per germline. V dropped 4 bases and J dropped 4 bases, with 13 bases sitting between them. The CDR3 is 14 amino acids. DNA for the CDR3: TGTGCCAGCAGTTTGAGTTGGGGGACCACTGAAGCTTTCTTT. It is translated as CASSLSWGTTEAFF.

This clonotype showed up many times. The chain employs TRBV11-2 and TRBJ2-7; D not resolved. Trimming took off 4 bases at V and 4 bases at J, with 23 bases between the two ends. This CDR3 is built from 17 residues. CDR1 SGHAT and CDR2 FQNNGV come from the germline V gene. The CDR3: CASSSSPGGMGVYEQYF. DNA for the CDR3: TGTGCCAGCAGCTCTAGTCCGGGCGGAATGGGCGTTTACGAGCAGTACTTC.

This clonotype was counted ten times or more. This rearrangement joins TRBV6-1 to TRBJ2-2; perhaps TRBD2 as D (5 bases). The V and J ends lost 10 bases and 4 bases respectively, with 10 bases between them. Germline CDR1 and CDR2: MNHNS and SASEGT. This CDR3 is 12 amino acids long. The CDR3 spells CATRRSTGELFF. The DNA of the CDR3 is TGTGCCACGCGGAGGAGCACCGGGGAGCTGTTTTTT.

This clonotype showed up just a few times. A clone one base away is much larger, so this may be a read error. The chain couples TRBV29-1 to TRBJ1-1; no firm D call. The CDR3 has 15 amino acids. CDR1 and CDR2 (germline): SQVTM, ANQGSEA. CDR3 nucleotides: TGCAGCGGCGTAATGGTTAGGGTTGCGAACACTGAAGCTTGCTTT. Protein sequence: CSGVMVRVANTEACF. Supplemented by reference TRBV29-1 and TRBJ1-1, the full variable domain reads SAVISQKPSRDICQRGTSLTIQCQVDSQVTMMFWYRQQPGQSLTLIATANQGSEATYESGFVIDKFPISRPNLTFSTLTVSNMSPEDSSIYLCSGVMVRVANTEACFGQGTRLTVV.

This clonotype was detected ten times or more. The CDR3 DNA follows: TGCGCCAGCAGTCCCTTAGAGACAGGGAGCCCCGGGGAGCTGTTTTTT. Its protein is CASSPLETGSPGELFF. The genes are TRBV5-1 and TRBJ2-2; 7 positions agree with TRBD1. CDR1 SGHRS and CDR2 YFSETQ come from the germline V gene. The junction had 13 bases not matched to a gene; V was cut back by 5 bases and J by 6 bases. CDR3 length: 16 residues.

Many counts were recorded for this clonotype. Being one base from a much bigger clone, this may be a read error. J is TRBJ2-5 and V is TRBV6-1; D gene unclear. V lost 6 bases and J 2 bases, leaving 4 bases between the germline ends. The CDR3 contains 11 residues. CDR1 and CDR2 from the germline V gene are MNHNS and SASEGT. CDR3 residues: CASREQETQYF. The CDR3 DNA reads TGTGCCAGCAGGGAACAAGAGACCCAGTACTTC.

This clonotype was seen repeatedly, ten times or more. The chain links TRBV4-1 to TRBJ1-1; D is uncertain. This CDR3 comprises 18 residues. Germline CDR1 is MGHRA and CDR2 is YSYEKL. V was shortened by 2 bases and J by 3 bases, with 22 bases between the two germline ends. CDR3 in amino acids: CASSQIPRGPGGHTEAFF. Here the CDR3 DNA reads TGCGCCAGCAGCCAAATACCCAGAGGCCCGGGCGGACACACTGAAGCTTTCTTT.

This clonotype was recorded once. This may come from a read error, since a much larger clone is one base off. The chain is built from TRBV7-2 and TRBJ2-7, with 9 bases that match TRBD2. This CDR3 contains 15 residues. The trim removed 5 bases at V and 2 bases at J, leaving 7 bases unmatched. Germline CDR1 is SGHTA and CDR2 is FQGNSA. The CDR3 DNA reads as TGTGCCAGCAGCGCCGGGACTAGCTTCCCCTACGAGCAGTACTTC. Amino acid sequence: CASSAGTSFPYEQYF.

This clonotype has ten or more counts. The chain is built from TRBV2 and TRBJ2-4; D possibly corresponds to TRBD2 (6 bases). The CDR3 is 13 residues long. Germline-derived CDR1 and CDR2 are SNHLY and FYNNEI. Trimming removed 8 bases at V and 8 bases at J, with 16 bases between. In DNA, the CDR3 is TGTGCCAGCGGAGGGATGGGGCGTGACATTCAGTACTTC. Translating it yields CASGGMGRDIQYF.

The table lists this clonotype with a few counts. This chain joins TRBV24-1 and TRBJ2-5; the match to TRBD1 covers 10 bases. Germline trimming cut 4 bases from V and 2 bases from J; bases unmatched to any gene: 9. Looked up from germline, CDR1 is KGHDR and CDR2 is SFDVKD. The CDR3 spans 17 residues. CDR3 sequence (DNA): TGTGCCACCAGTGAGACGGACAGGGGGACACTTCAAGAGACCCAGTACTTC. Its translation: CATSETDRGTLQETQYF.

In this sample, this clonotype turned up once. This chain joins TRBV9 and TRBJ2-5; tentatively, D is TRBD2 (5 bases). The CDR3 spans 16 residues. V was clipped by 0 bases and J by 2 bases, with 14 bases between them. Germline-derived CDR1 and CDR2 are SGDLS and YYNGEE. CDR3 DNA: TGTGCCAGCAGCGTAGGAAATTCGGGATATCAAGAGACCCAGTACTTC. Translated: CASSVGNSGYQETQYF.

This clonotype showed up just once. A junction end diverges from the germline sequence, so it may reflect a read error. The V and J genes are TRBV12-3 or TRBV12-4 and TRBJ2-5, with 13 nucleotides matching TRBD2. This CDR3 region has 14 residues. Here the CDR3 DNA reads TGCGCCAGCAGAACCGGGACTAGCGGGGAGACCAAGTACTTC. Translation: CASRTGTSGETKYF.

This clonotype was picked up many times. This chain links TRBV4-3 with TRBJ1-6, with D tentatively TRBD1 (5 bases). Germline V CDR1 and CDR2: LGHNA, YSLEER. V lost 3 bases and J lost 8, with 14 bases in between. The CDR3 is made up of 15 amino acids. This chain's CDR3 is CASSQFSGIDSPLHF. The CDR3 nucleotides are TGCGCCAGCAGCCAGTTTTCAGGGATCGATTCACCCCTCCACTTT.

Many counts were recorded for this clonotype. The chain joins TRBV30 to TRBJ2-2; D is undetermined. V lost 3 bases and J lost 6, with 11 bases in between. The germline V gene has CDR1 GTSNPN and CDR2 SVGIG (reference sequence). This CDR3 is built from 13 residues. The chain's CDR3 is CAWSYGTAGELFF. The CDR3 coding sequence is TGTGCCTGGAGCTATGGTACGGCCGGGGAGCTGTTTTTT.

Only a few counts were recorded for this clonotype. The CDR3: CASSRDIGNTIYF. The CDR3 DNA sequence: TGCGCCAGCAGCCGGGACATCGGAAACACCATATATTTT. The genes are TRBV5-1 and TRBJ1-3, with a weak D call TRBD1 (6 bases). V was cut by 4 bases and J by 4 bases, with 9 bases left in between. CDR3 length: 13 amino acids. Per germline, CDR1 SGHRS and CDR2 YFSETQ. The full variable domain, rest sourced from reference TRBV5-1 and TRBJ1-3, is KAGVTQTPRYLIKTRGQQVTLSCSPISGHRSVSWYQQTPGQGLQFLFEYFSETQRNKGNFPGRFSGRQFSNSRSEMNVSTLELGDSALYLCASSRDIGNTIYFGEGSWLTVV.

In its sample, this clonotype was seen many times. The chain uses TRBV28 and TRBJ1-3; D unresolved. The CDR3 is 14 amino acids. Deletions cut 5 bases from V and 0 bases from J, with 8 bases between. Germline CDR1 is MDHEN and CDR2 is SYDVKM. In DNA, the CDR3 is TGTGCCAGCAGTGCATCTGACTCTGGAAACACCATATATTTT. This sequence encodes CASSASDSGNTIYF.

This clonotype was seen at least ten times. V gene TRBV2 combines with J gene TRBJ1-3, with D possibly matching TRBD1 (6 bases). Germline CDR1 reads SNHLY; CDR2 reads FYNNEI. The CDR3 spans 19 residues. The V end was cut by 3 bases, the J end by 1 base, with 22 bases between. The DNA for the CDR3 is TGTGCCAGCAGTGACCACCACCAGGGGAGCCCAAATTCTGGAAACACCATATATTTT. Amino acid sequence: CASSDHHQGSPNSGNTIYF.

The CDR3, as DNA: TGTGCCAGCAGCTTAGCGGTGACAGGGACCAATGAGCAGTTCTTC. Its translation: CASSLAVTGTNEQFF. The rearrangement links TRBV7-2 to TRBJ2-1, with 7 bases identical to TRBD1. V trimming: 0 bases; J trimming: 6 bases; junction bases outside the gene matches: 5. The CDR3 is 15 amino acids. Germline CDR1 reads SGHTA; CDR2 reads FQGNSA.

This clonotype has only one observation. This chain links TRBV12-3 or TRBV12-4 with TRBJ1-1, with D tentatively TRBD1 (5 bases). The CDR3 runs to 20 residues. V was shortened by 3 bases and J by 5 bases, with 31 bases between the two germline ends. The DNA for the CDR3 is TGTGCCAGCAGTTTCAACAACCGCCGGGCGGGGGGGTCTGAAAGGACTGAAGCTTTCTTT. This encodes CASSFNNRRAGGSERTEAFF.

This clonotype was counted many times. The chain joins TRBV20-1 to TRBJ2-2, with TRBD2 matching over 9 bases. The CDR3 has 18 residues. J gave up 6 bases and V 0 bases, and 14 bases lay outside the gene matches. CDR1 DFQATT and CDR2 SNEGSKA come from the germline V gene (reference sequence). CDR3 sequence: CSARDAFGLAGSPGELFF. CDR3 DNA sequence: TGCAGTGCTAGAGATGCGTTTGGGCTAGCGGGGTCCCCCGGGGAGCTGTTTTTT.

CDR3 amino acids: CASRPGTVSSYEQYF. The DNA for the CDR3 is TGTGCCAGCAGACCCGGGACGGTGAGCTCCTACGAGCAGTACTTC. The gene calls are TRBV12-3 or TRBV12-4 and TRBJ2-7, with D perhaps TRBD1 or TRBD2 (5 bases each). The V gene lost 6 bases and the J gene lost 0 bases, with 15 bases spanning the gap. There are 15 residues in the CDR3.

This clonotype was seen repeatedly, ten times or more. The chain carries TRBV30 and TRBJ2-2; no clear D gene. This CDR3 is 14 amino acids long. Germline V lookup: CDR1 GTSNPN, CDR2 SVGIG (reference sequence). Trimming left V 7 bases short and J 1 base short, with 13 bases between. The CDR3 loop reads CAFGRSRNTGELFF. DNA for the CDR3: TGTGCCTTCGGACGGTCCCGGAACACCGGGGAGCTGTTTTTT.

This clonotype was detected many times. The rearrangement joins TRBV7-2 to TRBJ2-7; TRBD1 might be the D (5 bases). This CDR3 has 15 amino acids. Germline-derived CDR1 and CDR2 are SGHTA and FQGNSA. Trimming removed 5 bases from V and 2 bases from J, with 16 bases in between. DNA for the CDR3: TGTGCCAGCAGCGAGACATGGGGCTCAACCTACGAGCAGTACTTC. Protein: CASSETWGSTYEQYF. The entire variable domain, with the rest obtained from reference TRBV7-2 and TRBJ2-7, is as follows: GAGVSQSPSNKVTEKGKDVELRCDPISGHTALYWYRQSLGQGLEFLIYFQGNSAPDKSGLPSDRFSAERTGGSVSTLTIQRTQQEDSAVYLCASSETWGSTYEQYFGPGTRLTVT.

This clonotype was seen only a few times. A single base separates this from a much larger clone, so it may be a read error. This chain joins TRBV25-1 and TRBJ2-6; tentatively, D is TRBD1 or TRBD2 (6 bases each). The CDR3 contains 17 residues. The germline gives CDR1 MGHDK, CDR2 SYGVNS. In DNA, the CDR3 is TGTGCCGGCAGTGAAAGAGGGGGGTTCACTGGGGCCAACGTCCTGACTTTC. As protein: CAGSERGGFTGANVLTF.

This clonotype was seen ten or more times. V is TRBV20-1 and J is TRBJ2-5; 8 bases are shared with TRBD2. The CDR3 covers 14 residues. Germline-derived CDR1 and CDR2 are DFQATT and SNEGSKA (reference sequence). After removal of 3 bases from V and 5 bases from J, the junction contained 8 bases not matched to a gene. CDR3 sequence (DNA): TGCAGTGCTAGCGTGGGACTAGAATACGAGACCCAGTACTTC. It specifies CSASVGLEYETQYF.

This clonotype came up a few times. Possible read error: a much larger clone is one base away. Likely a read error: the CDR3 ends without its conserved phenylalanine or tryptophan. The rearrangement links TRBV29-1 to TRBJ2-2, with D possibly being TRBD1 or TRBD2 (6 bases each). The CDR3 contains 15 residues. The ends were cut back, 1 base at V and 7 bases at J, with 16 bases in the middle. Germline V gene sequence: CDR1 SQVTM, CDR2 ANQGSEA. The CDR3 DNA sequence: TGCAGCGTTGAAGGTGGAGGGACACGGATCGGGGAGCTGTTTTGT. Translating gives CSVEGGGTRIGELFC.

The sample holds many counts of this clonotype. The chain has TRBV7-2 and TRBJ2-5; D not certain. Germline CDR1 reads SGHTA; CDR2 reads FQGNSA. The CDR3 length is 13 residues. V shed 3 bases and J shed 9 bases, with 14 bases lying between them. The CDR3 DNA is TGTGCCAGCAGCTTGGGTGGGGTTGGTCCCCAGTACTTC. This codes for CASSLGGVGPQYF.

This clonotype has a count of ten or more. The V and J genes are TRBV12-3 or TRBV12-4 and TRBJ1-2; possible D gene TRBD1, 6 bases. The CDR3 consists of 16 residues. V lost 6 bases to trimming and J lost 4 bases, with 21 bases between them. The CDR3 loop is CASRPGQGPSGYGYTF. DNA of the CDR3: TGTGCCAGCAGGCCCGGGCAGGGGCCTTCGGGCTATGGCTACACCTTC.

In its sample, this clonotype was seen many times. The chain recombines TRBV5-1 with TRBJ1-1; tentatively, D is TRBD1 (5 bases). Trimming left V 2 bases short and J 0 bases short, with 8 bases between. Germline CDR1 reads SGHRS; CDR2 reads YFSETQ. The CDR3 loop spans 14 amino acids. The CDR3 spells CASSFQGMNTEAFF. The DNA for the CDR3 is TGCGCCAGCAGCTTTCAGGGCATGAACACTGAAGCTTTCTTT.

This clonotype was observed a handful of times. V usage is TRBV6-1 and J usage is TRBJ1-1; a weak D match, TRBD1 (5 bases). Germline V gene data show CDR1 as MNHNS and CDR2 as SASEGT. V was pared by 8 bases and J by 0 bases, with 10 bases between. The CDR3 is 13 amino acids. CDR3 amino acids: CASRGDLNTEAFF. The CDR3 region has the DNA TGTGCCAGCCGAGGGGACCTGAACACTGAAGCTTTCTTT.

In its sample, this clonotype was seen many times. V gene TRBV25-1 combines with J gene TRBJ1-5; tentative D call: TRBD1 (6 bases). Between the trimmed V and J ends, which lost 4 bases and 2 bases, there was a span of 12 bases. Germline V CDR1 and CDR2: MGHDK, SYGVNS. The CDR3 extends over 15 amino acids. CDR3 nucleotide sequence: TGTGCCAGCAGTGGCAGGGGTTCGGGCAATCAGCCCCAGCATTTT. Its translation: CASSGRGSGNQPQHF.

This chain joins TRBV30 and TRBJ1-5; 7 bases match TRBD1. The length of the CDR3 is 12 residues. Looked up from germline, CDR1 is GTSNPN and CDR2 is SVGIG (reference sequence). This chain's CDR3 is CATGAEDQPQHF. Here the CDR3 DNA reads TGTGCAACAGGGGCGGAAGATCAGCCCCAGCATTTT.